This passage covers 9 T cell receptor beta chains from one sample sequenced in a study of T cell responses to AZD1222 COVID-19 vaccine. The data were produced by immunoSEQ multiplex PCR, yet TCRdb's version contains in-frame clones alone and is incomplete. The data show tens of thousands of clones, 75% to 90% seen once. The sample here was peripheral blood, taken on day 0 of AZD1222 vaccination. Receptors were obtained from an adult in good health.

The J gene is TRBJ2-7, the V gene TRBV4-3; tentatively, D is TRBD2 (5 bases). V was clipped by 0 bases and J by 2 bases, with 8 bases between them. From germline, CDR1 is LGHNA and CDR2 YSLEER. The CDR3 length is 14 residues. The CDR3 nucleotides are TGCGCCAGCAGCCAAGATCACGGGACCTACGAGCAGTACTTC. Protein: CASSQDHGTYEQYF.

V and J are TRBV14 and TRBJ1-1; D gene ambiguous. This CDR3 contains 17 residues. V was cut by 4 bases and J by 4 bases, with 22 bases left in between. The V gene's germline CDR1 is SGHDN and CDR2 FVKESK. CDR3 coding DNA: TGTGCCAGCAGCCTGGCTAGCTCGGGTTATCACAGCACTGAAGCTTTCTTT. It codes for CASSLASSGYHSTEAFF.

J is TRBJ1-1 and V is TRBV5-8; D unresolved. This CDR3 has 16 amino acids. V lost 0 bases and J lost 3, with 15 bases in between. Germline V gene sequence: CDR1 SGHTS, CDR2 YDEGEE. The DNA of the CDR3 is TGTGCCAGCAGCTTGGACCTACGGTTGGGGTACACTGAAGCTTTCTTT. This gives the protein CASSLDLRLGYTEAFF.

V is TRBV7-9 and J is TRBJ1-1, with TRBD1 identical over 8 bases. CDR3 size: 13 residues. Trimming took 3 bases from V and 4 from J; bases not matched to a gene: 1. Germline V CDR1 and CDR2: SEHNR, FQNEAQ (reference sequence). CDR3 in amino acids: CASSFQGATEAFF. The CDR3, as DNA: TGTGCCAGCAGCTTCCAGGGGGCCACTGAAGCTTTCTTT.

The rearrangement joins TRBV29-1 to TRBJ1-2; D perhaps matches TRBD1 (5 bases). CDR3 length equals 10 residues. From germline, CDR1 is SQVTM and CDR2 ANQGSEA. Trimming pared 6 bases from V and 8 bases from J, leaving 10 bases between. CDR3 nucleotides: TGCAGCGTCGCGACAGTGGGCTACACCTTC. Its protein is CSVATVGYTF.

The V and J genes are TRBV7-9 and TRBJ1-1; a weak D match, TRBD1 (6 bases). Germline V gene sequence: CDR1 SEHNR, CDR2 FQNEAQ (reference sequence). This CDR3 contains 15 residues. V was clipped by 4 bases and J by 1 base, with 13 bases between them. As DNA, the CDR3 is TGTGCCAGCAGCTCCACAGGGAATAGGAACACTGAAGCTTTCTTT. This encodes CASSSTGNRNTEAFF.

This clone has more than one count but fewer than ten. This chain links TRBV5-6 with TRBJ1-2, with D possibly being TRBD1 (6 bases). From germline, CDR1 is SGHDT and CDR2 YYEEEE. The CDR3 has 12 residues. V lost 3 bases and J lost 4, with 7 bases in between. The CDR3 region has the DNA TGTGCCAGCAGCTCGGACAGCTATGGCTACACCTTC. This translates into CASSSDSYGYTF.

This clone was found many times. This chain uses TRBV7-6 with TRBJ2-2, with a tentative D call TRBD1 (5 bases). The CDR3 runs to 16 residues. CDR1 is SGHVS and CDR2 is FNYEAQ in the germline V gene. Trimming took 5 bases from V and 3 from J, leaving 16 bases between them. The CDR3 DNA follows: TGTGCCAGCAGCCACCCGGGTCAGGGCCACACCGGGGAGCTGTTTTTT. This encodes CASSHPGQGHTGELFF.

The chain uses TRBV24-1 and TRBJ2-3; TRBD2 matches at 12 bases. This CDR3 comprises 17 residues. V lost 4 bases to trimming and J lost 1 base; unmatched junction nucleotides: 5. Germline loops: CDR1 KGHDR, CDR2 SFDVKD. The CDR3 protein is CATSEDLAGGGTDTQYF. The CDR3 nucleotides are TGTGCCACCAGTGAAGACCTAGCGGGGGGGGGCACAGATACGCAGTATTTT.